This note documents a single T cell receptor (beta chain) sequence. The specificity of this receptor is unknown. No much larger clone exists at a distance of one base, and base qualities are not known. The study tested focal radiation therapy combined with CTLA-4 blockade (ipilimumab) in patients with chemo-refractory metastatic non-small-cell lung cancer. This record belongs to a study of radiotherapy plus CTLA-4 blockade in lung cancer (dated by TCRdb to 2016 to 2019). Looking at the study overall: Objective responses occurred in roughly 20% of enrolled patients, and about 30% achieved disease control. Findings and caveats that apply to the study as a whole: Increased serum interferon-beta after radiation, together with early dynamic changes in blood T cell clones, were reported to be the strongest predictors of response. After treatment with radiotherapy and ipilimumab, TCR clones that originated in tumors expanded in peripheral blood.

V drops 1 base and J drops 5 bases, leaving 8 bases in between. The CDR3 sequence holds 13 residues, the cysteine and phenylalanine included. Left in the record is the CDR3 DNA by itself, 39 bases read in frame from the first base. The germline V gene sets CDR1 to LGHNA and CDR2 to YSLEER. Library construction relied on the immunoSEQ multiplex PCR assay. The table was pulled from immuneACCESS by TCRdb, which kept in-frame rearrangements only. Such tables lose some clones; where checked, under half of the loss comes from unresolved V genes, and the rest has no known cause. Recorded for this sample are about 30,000 clones; 79% of them occurred a single time. Around 15% of the sample rests with the top ten.

The sample here was peripheral blood, taken from a patient treated with radiotherapy plus ipilimumab. The clonotype comes from a human donor with non-small cell lung cancer that progressed on radiotherapy plus ipilimumab. The chain employs TRBV4-3 and TRBJ2-5; TRBD2 might be the D gene, on 5 matching bases. The bases are TGCGCCAGCAGCCAAGGACGCGGGGAGACCCAGTACTTC. The resulting protein is CASSQGRGETQYF.